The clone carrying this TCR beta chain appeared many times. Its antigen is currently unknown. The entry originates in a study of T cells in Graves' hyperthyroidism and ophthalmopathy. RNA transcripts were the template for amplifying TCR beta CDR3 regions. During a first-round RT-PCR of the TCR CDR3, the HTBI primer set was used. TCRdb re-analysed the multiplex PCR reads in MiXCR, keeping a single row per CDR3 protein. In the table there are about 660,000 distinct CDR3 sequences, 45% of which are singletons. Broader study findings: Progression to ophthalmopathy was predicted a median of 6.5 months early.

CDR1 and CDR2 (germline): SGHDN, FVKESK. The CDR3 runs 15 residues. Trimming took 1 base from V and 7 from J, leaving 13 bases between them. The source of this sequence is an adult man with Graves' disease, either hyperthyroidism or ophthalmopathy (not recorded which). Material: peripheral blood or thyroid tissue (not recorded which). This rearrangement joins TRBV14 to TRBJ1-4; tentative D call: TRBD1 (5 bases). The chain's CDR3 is CASSQGGTIREKLFF. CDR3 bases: TGTGCCAGCAGCCAAGGCGGGACGATTCGTGAAAAACTGTTTTTT.